Listed here are 25 T cell receptor beta chains from one sample, sequenced in a study of blood T cells in healthy people across ages. The second PCR ran about 6 to 11 cycles with a sample-barcoded 5' primer and J-beta primers. TCRdb re-called the 5' RACE reads through MiXCR, storing one row per CDR3 protein. The data hold 550,000 to 700,000 distinct CDR3 sequences, with 25% to 30% observed a single time. What was sequenced was blood. The source of these receptors is a woman aged 70-85 years in good health.

This clonotype has more than one count but fewer than ten. The chain uses TRBV20-1 and TRBJ2-3, with D perhaps being TRBD1 or TRBD2 (5 bases each). CDR3 size: 11 residues. Trimming took off 6 bases at V and 11 bases at J, with 15 bases between the two ends. The V gene's germline CDR1 is DFQATT and CDR2 SNEGSKA (reference sequence). The DNA of the CDR3 is TGCAGTGCCGATCTAGGGGCGGGGCAGTATTTT. It translates to CSADLGAGQYF.

The chain joins TRBV10-3 to TRBJ1-1; D perhaps matches TRBD1 (5 bases). V was pared by 8 bases and J by 3 bases, with 16 bases between. Germline-derived CDR1 and CDR2 are ENHRY and SYGVKD. This CDR3 is 14 amino acids long. The CDR3 sequence is CAIASRGGDTEAFF. The DNA for the CDR3 is TGTGCCATCGCGTCTAGGGGAGGGGACACTGAAGCTTTCTTT.

Note on this clonotype: Sequence at one end of the junction differs from germline and may be a read error. This sequence joins TRBV20-1 and TRBJ2-3; the D gene is possibly TRBD2 (5 bases). The germline gives CDR1 DFQATT, CDR2 SNEGSKA (reference sequence). The CDR3 runs 16 residues. The CDR3 here is CSARQSRWASTDTQYF. CDR3 nucleotide sequence: TGCAGTGCTAGACAATCGAGGTGGGCTAGCACGGATACGCAGTATTTT.

CDR3 bases: TGTGCCAGCAGTAACAATCTAAACTATGGCTACACCTTC. It encodes CASSNNLNYGYTF. The chain joins TRBV6-2 or TRBV6-3 to TRBJ1-2, with D uncertain. CDR1 and CDR2 from the germline V gene are MNHEY and SVGEGT. The CDR3 extends over 13 amino acids. Trimming removed 5 bases from V and 2 bases from J, with 9 bases in between.

In this sample, this clonotype turned up a few times. The J gene is TRBJ2-5, the V gene TRBV12-3 or TRBV12-4; 9 bases fit TRBD1. This CDR3 is built from 14 residues. V shed 6 bases, J shed 7 bases, and the junction held 9 bases outside the gene matches. CDR3: CASSSDRGGSTQYF. The CDR3 nucleotides are TGTGCCAGCAGCTCAGACAGGGGGGGATCGACCCAGTACTTC.

The chain carries TRBV9 and TRBJ2-3, with D hard to call. The CDR3 is 8 residues long. CDR1 and CDR2 from the germline V gene are SGDLS and YYNGEE. Trimming pared 4 bases from V and 14 bases from J, leaving 5 bases between. The CDR3 nucleotides read TGTGCCAGCAGCCCCCCGTATTTT. It yields the protein CASSPPYF.

This clonotype was seen at least ten times. This sequence joins TRBV11-2 and TRBJ2-5, with a weak D call TRBD2 (6 bases). V gave up 3 bases and J gave up 5 bases, with 13 bases separating them. CDR1 SGHAT and CDR2 FQNNGV come from the germline V gene. This CDR3 has 14 amino acids. CDR3 loop: CASSFGGPRETQYF. In DNA, the CDR3 is TGTGCCAGCAGCTTTGGAGGGCCCCGGGAGACCCAGTACTTC.

V gene TRBV7-8 combines with J gene TRBJ2-1; 7 bases align to TRBD1. The DNA matches TRBJ2-5 better at its end, which makes the J call doubtful. The CDR3 totals 16 residues. Germline V gene data show CDR1 as SGHVS and CDR2 as FQNEAQ. CDR3 protein: CASSLVEGAWVKTQYF. For the CDR3, the DNA is TGTGCCAGCAGCTTAGTCGAGGGGGCCTGGGTGAAGACCCAGTACTTC.

The J gene is TRBJ1-1, the V gene TRBV6-5; TRBD1 agrees at 7 bases. J lost 6 bases, V lost 0 bases, and 7 bases had no gene match. Germline lookup yields CDR1 MNHEY and CDR2 SVGAGI. The CDR3 has 15 amino acids. The CDR3 protein is CASSYSFQGGAEAFF. CDR3 in DNA: TGTGCCAGCAGTTACTCGTTTCAGGGGGGCGCTGAAGCTTTCTTT.

Concerning this clonotype itself: One base away lies a much larger clone, so this may be a sequencing read error. V usage is TRBV21-1 and J usage is TRBJ2-5. TRBV21-1 is deemed a pseudogene. The CDR3 runs to 10 residues. The DNA of the CDR3 is TGTGCCAGCAGGGTAGAGACCCAGTACTTC. Translated: CASRVETQYF.

The J gene is TRBJ1-5, the V gene TRBV12-3 or TRBV12-4; D uncertain. Trimming shortened V by 6 bases and J by 0 bases, and 9 bases separated the two germline ends. The CDR3 totals 14 residues. CDR3 region: CASRGELSNQPQHF. CDR3 in DNA: TGTGCCAGCAGGGGCGAACTTAGCAATCAGCCCCAGCATTTT.

This clonotype was found a few times. The chain has TRBV7-2 and TRBJ2-4; no clear D. With 3 bases removed from V and 5 bases from J, the gap between germline ends came to 11 bases. CDR1 and CDR2 from the germline V gene are SGHTA and FQGNSA. The CDR3 consists of 14 residues. The CDR3 nucleotides are TGTGCCAGCAGCTTCAACAGTTTAGAAAACATTCAGTACTTC. Translating it yields CASSFNSLENIQYF.

The chain has TRBV5-1 and TRBJ2-1; D is possibly TRBD1 or TRBD2 (5 bases each). The V and J ends lost 2 bases and 0 bases respectively, with 9 bases between them. CDR1 is SGHRS and CDR2 is YFSETQ in the germline V gene. This CDR3 spans 15 amino acids. Written as DNA, the CDR3 is TGCGCCAGCAGCTTCACGGGGACCTCCTACAATGAGCAGTTCTTC. It codes for CASSFTGTSYNEQFF.

V usage is TRBV12-3 or TRBV12-4 and J usage is TRBJ1-4; 8 bases are shared with TRBD1. The CDR3 has 14 amino acids. V shed 7 bases, J shed 6 bases, and the junction held 7 bases outside the gene matches. The CDR3 nucleotides read TGTGCCAGCACGAAACAGGGGGGATATGAAAAACTGTTTTTT. It encodes CASTKQGGYEKLFF.

V and J are TRBV18 and TRBJ2-5; the D gene could be TRBD1 or TRBD2 (7 bases each). Trimming removed 3 bases at V and 7 bases at J, with 21 bases between. From germline, CDR1 is KGHSH and CDR2 LQKENI. CDR3 length equals 16 residues. The CDR3 reads CASSPQGGGVIGTQYF. In DNA form, the CDR3 reads TGTGCCAGCTCACCCCAGGGAGGGGGCGTCATAGGGACCCAGTACTTC. Full variable domain (missing parts from reference TRBV18 and TRBJ2-5): NAGVMQNPRHLVRRRGQEARLRCSPMKGHSHVYWYRQLPEEGLKFMVYLQKENIIDESGMPKERFSAEFPKEGPSILRIQQVVRGDSAAYFCASSPQGGGVIGTQYFGPGTRLLVL.

The chain recombines TRBV6-4 with TRBJ2-2; a weak D match, TRBD2 (5 bases). This CDR3 spans 15 amino acids. V was clipped by 6 bases and J by 3 bases, with 14 bases between them. Germline V gene lookup returns CDR1 MRHNA and CDR2 SNTAGT. CDR3 nucleotides: TGTGCCAGCAGAGAGGGTCAGGACTACACCGGGGAGCTGTTTTTT. This encodes CASREGQDYTGELFF.

In this sample, this clonotype turned up a few times. The chain combines TRBV11-2 with TRBJ2-1; 11 bases map to TRBD2. V shed 3 bases, J shed 7 bases, and the junction held 5 bases outside the gene matches. This CDR3 is 15 amino acids long. Germline loops: CDR1 SGHAT, CDR2 FQNNGV. The DNA of the CDR3 is TGTGCCAGCAGCTTCCAACTAGCGGGGGCAAATGAGCAGTTCTTC. Amino acids: CASSFQLAGANEQFF.

This clonotype was detected a few times. V and J are TRBV6-5 and TRBJ1-2, with no clear D. This CDR3 has 10 residues. CDR1 is MNHEY and CDR2 is SVGAGI in the germline V gene. The V end was cut by 6 bases, the J end by 6 bases, with 5 bases between. CDR3 protein: CASRPDGYTF. The CDR3 DNA sequence: TGTGCCAGCAGGCCGGATGGCTACACCTTC.

In its sample, this clonotype was seen a few times. This chain links TRBV7-2 with TRBJ1-4; D gene ambiguous. Germline loops: CDR1 SGHTA, CDR2 FQGNSA. The CDR3 consists of 16 residues. The ends were cut back, 4 bases at V and 0 bases at J, with 12 bases in the middle. The CDR3 is CASSYQTLTTNEKLFF. Here the CDR3 DNA reads TGTGCCAGCAGCTATCAGACACTTACAACTAATGAAAAACTGTTTTTT.

This clonotype occurred once. This chain connects TRBV20-1 to TRBJ2-3; the D call may be TRBD1 or TRBD2 (5 bases each). Germline CDR1 reads DFQATT; CDR2 reads SNEGSKA (reference sequence). This CDR3 spans 13 amino acids. The ends were cut back, 5 bases at V and 6 bases at J, with 15 bases in the middle. CDR3 DNA: TGCAGTGCTGCCCGGGACCCGACGGATACGCAGTATTTT. Translating it yields CSAARDPTDTQYF.

This clonotype was seen only a few times. The chain has TRBV10-3 and TRBJ2-6, with TRBD2 identical over 8 bases. The germline V gene encodes CDR1 ENHRY and CDR2 SYGVKD. With 3 bases clipped from V and 0 bases from J, the junction kept 13 bases outside the gene matches. This CDR3 spans 20 amino acids. The CDR3 protein is CAISERGASGFSSGANVLTF. The CDR3 DNA reads TGTGCCATCAGTGAAAGAGGGGCTAGCGGGTTCTCCTCTGGGGCCAACGTCCTGACTTTC.

This chain uses TRBV7-2 with TRBJ2-1; D possibly matches TRBD1 or TRBD2 (5 bases each). Trimming took 1 base from V and 1 from J, leaving 11 bases between them. The CDR3 spans 16 residues. The germline V gene encodes CDR1 SGHTA and CDR2 FQGNSA. The chain's CDR3 is CASSLVGTESYNEQFF. The CDR3 bases are TGTGCCAGCAGCTTAGTGGGGACGGAGTCCTACAATGAGCAGTTCTTC.

The rearrangement uses TRBV10-3 and TRBJ1-2, with D unclear. This CDR3 is built from 14 residues. V was cut by 4 bases and J by 3 bases, with 12 bases left in between. The germline V gene has CDR1 ENHRY and CDR2 SYGVKD. The CDR3 sequence: CAISAGGQYYGYTF. DNA for the CDR3: TGTGCCATCAGTGCTGGCGGGCAGTACTATGGCTACACCTTC.

The rearrangement links TRBV21-1 to TRBJ2-5; TRBD1 is the table's D call, not checked against the DNA. TRBV21-1 is a pseudogene. CDR3 size: 14 residues. The CDR3 here is CASSRDKKRETQYF. DNA for the CDR3: TGTGCCAGCAGCAGGGACAAGAAAAGGGAGACCCAGTACTTC.

The rearrangement joins TRBV29-1 to TRBJ2-5; D gene uncertain. The V gene lost 4 bases and the J gene lost 2 bases, with 14 bases spanning the gap. The CDR3 is made up of 14 amino acids. Germline loops: CDR1 SQVTM, CDR2 ANQGSEA. This CDR3 reads CSVVPVTEQETQYF. Here the CDR3 DNA reads TGCAGCGTTGTGCCCGTGACGGAGCAAGAGACCCAGTACTTC. Using reference TRBV29-1 and TRBJ2-5 for the parts outside the CDR3, the full variable domain is SAVISQKPSRDICQRGTSLTIQCQVDSQVTMMFWYRQQPGQSLTLIATANQGSEATYESGFVIDKFPISRPNLTFSTLTVSNMSPEDSSIYLCSVVPVTEQETQYFGPGTRLLVL.